The 25 T cell receptor beta chains below come from one sample, sequenced in a study of blood T cell repertoires in COVID-19. Sequencing used immunoSEQ multiplex PCR; TCRdb keeps in-frame clones, though not all of them. The sample records around 340,000 clones, 88% being singletons. What was sequenced was PBMCs or T cells enriched from blood (not recorded which). The receptors come from a woman aged 30 to 39 who had been exposed to COVID-19.

This clone was observed a few times. The V call is TRBV2, the J call TRBJ2-7; D is undetermined. The germline V and J ends were trimmed by 6 bases and 1 base, with 7 bases remaining between them. Germline CDR1 and CDR2: SNHLY and FYNNEI. The CDR3 totals 12 residues. The chain's CDR3 is CASRALSYEQYF. CDR3 in DNA: TGTGCCAGCAGGGCTCTTTCCTACGAGCAGTACTTC. Using reference TRBV2 and TRBJ2-7 for the parts outside the CDR3, the full variable domain is EPEVTQTPSHQVTQMGQEVILRCVPISNHLYFYWYRQILGQKVEFLVSFYNNEISEKSEIFDDQFSVERPDGSNFTLKIRSTKLEDSAMYFCASRALSYEQYFGPGTRLTVT.

The CDR3 nucleotides read TGTGCCAGCAGGGATGGACAGGCGGACTATGGCTACACCTTC. It translates to CASRDGQADYGYTF. This rearrangement joins TRBV6-5 to TRBJ1-2; the match to TRBD1 covers 7 bases. V lost 6 bases and J lost 3; bases outside the gene matches: 7. The CDR3 runs to 14 residues. CDR1 is MNHEY, CDR2 SVGAGI, per germline.

The table lists this clone with a count of one. The V gene is TRBV6-5, the J gene TRBJ2-7, with D perhaps matching TRBD1 (5 bases). Germline V gene data show CDR1 as MNHEY and CDR2 as SVGAGI. The CDR3 covers 14 residues. The V end lost 0 bases, the J end lost 4 bases, and 10 bases lay between the germline ends. The CDR3 DNA reads TGTGCCAGCAGTTACTCGAACCCAGGGTACGAGCAGTACTTC. It specifies CASSYSNPGYEQYF.

The chain employs TRBV7-8 and TRBJ2-1, with 9 bases matching TRBD2. The germline V gene has CDR1 SGHVS and CDR2 FQNEAQ. J gave up 3 bases and V 5 bases, and 11 bases lay outside the gene matches. The CDR3 extends over 17 amino acids. The CDR3 reads CASSISRAGGIYNEQFF. The CDR3, as DNA: TGTGCCAGCAGCATTAGTCGTGCGGGAGGGATCTACAATGAGCAGTTCTTC.

V is TRBV10-3 and J is TRBJ2-1; 9 bases agree with TRBD2. V was pared by 5 bases and J by 10 bases, with 9 bases of the junction left unmatched. This CDR3 has 14 residues. CDR1 and CDR2 (germline): ENHRY, SYGVKD. CDR3 DNA sequence: TGTGCCATCAGTCCTACGGGGCTAGCGGGAGAGCAGTTCTTC. Protein sequence: CAISPTGLAGEQFF.

V and J are TRBV21-1 and TRBJ2-3; TRBD2, the table's D call, lacks a check against the DNA. TRBV21-1 represents a pseudogene. The CDR3 extends over 18 amino acids. CDR3 protein: CASSKARNLAGTTDTQYF. CDR3 nucleotide sequence: TGTGCCAGCAGCAAAGCGAGGAACTTAGCGGGGACCACAGATACGCAGTATTTT.

The chain carries TRBV6-5 and TRBJ2-7; D gene unclear. The V end was cut by 0 bases, the J end by 3 bases, with 9 bases between. CDR3 length: 14 residues. Germline V gene lookup returns CDR1 MNHEY and CDR2 SVGAGI. CDR3 sequence reads: CASSYSWAHYEQYF. The CDR3, as DNA: TGTGCCAGCAGTTACTCGTGGGCACACTACGAGCAGTACTTC.

This chain connects TRBV28 to TRBJ1-1; 7 bases fit TRBD1. Germline assignment: CDR1 MDHEN and CDR2 SYDVKM. Trimming removed 5 bases from V and 8 bases from J; junction bases left unmatched: 5. This CDR3 contains 12 residues. The DNA of the CDR3 is TGTGCCAGCAGTGGGGGACAGCCGGAAGCTTTCTTT. Translation gives CASSGGQPEAFF.

This chain joins TRBV5-1 and TRBJ1-2; D is possibly TRBD1 (5 bases). CDR1 SGHRS and CDR2 YFSETQ come from the germline V gene. Trimming left V 4 bases short and J 4 bases short, with 17 bases between. The CDR3 is made up of 15 amino acids. CDR3 DNA sequence: TGCGCCAGCAGCCCGGCCCCGACAGCTACCTATGGCTACACCTTC. Translating it yields CASSPAPTATYGYTF.

The chain joins TRBV9 to TRBJ1-2; 10 nucleotides agree with TRBD1. The CDR3 is 15 amino acids. V was clipped by 3 bases and J by 8 bases; unmatched bases: 10. The germline gives CDR1 SGDLS, CDR2 YYNGEE. CDR3 in DNA: TGTGCCAGCAGCGCTCGCTCCGGGACAGGGGAAGGCTACACCTTC. It is translated as CASSARSGTGEGYTF.

A single count supports this clone. This chain links TRBV5-1 with TRBJ1-6; no clear D gene. Trimming stripped 0 bases from V and 7 bases from J, with 14 bases between. The CDR3 loop spans 16 amino acids. Per the germline V gene, CDR1 is SGHRS and CDR2 is YFSETQ. The CDR3 DNA reads TGCGCCAGCAGCTTGGCCGGACGGGATAGGAATTCACCCCTCCACTTT. The encoded protein is CASSLAGRDRNSPLHF.

A single count supports this clone. The rearrangement joins TRBV28 to TRBJ2-3, with D perhaps matching TRBD1 (7 bases). V shed 2 bases and J shed 2 bases, with 14 bases lying between them. The CDR3 is 16 residues long. The germline gives CDR1 MDHEN, CDR2 SYDVKM. The CDR3 DNA reads TGTGCCAGCAGTTTAGGGCAGGGGGGAGTCACAGATACGCAGTATTTT. Its protein is CASSLGQGGVTDTQYF.

The chain uses TRBV27 and TRBJ1-5, with a weak D call TRBD1 (6 bases). CDR3 size: 13 residues. From germline, CDR1 is MNHEY and CDR2 SMNVEV (reference sequence). The CDR3 bases are TGTGCTACCAGGGGATCTCTCAATCAGCCCCAGCATTTT. Translated: CATRGSLNQPQHF.

The CDR3 sequence is CASSYSTVLRQLEFF. DNA for the CDR3: TGTGCCAGCAGTTACTCCACAGTGCTCCGGCAGCTGGAGTTCTTC. The chain employs TRBV6-2 or TRBV6-3 and TRBJ2-1; no definite D call. This CDR3 contains 15 residues. Germline CDR1 and CDR2: MNHEY and SVGEGT. Trimming left V 0 bases short and J 14 bases short, with 20 bases between.

The chain carries TRBV27 and TRBJ1-3; the D gene is possibly TRBD1 (6 bases). Germline CDR1 and CDR2: MNHEY and SMNVEV (reference sequence). The CDR3 runs to 14 residues. V was cut by 6 bases and J by 4 bases, with 13 bases left in between. As DNA, the CDR3 is TGTGCCAGCAGCCCAGTGGGGACAGGAAACACCATATATTTT. It translates to CASSPVGTGNTIYF.

This clone appeared a single time. The rearrangement joins TRBV14 to TRBJ2-2; a weak D match, TRBD2 (6 bases). There are 14 residues in the CDR3. Trimming removed 5 bases from V and 2 bases from J, with 9 bases in between. Per germline, CDR1 SGHDN and CDR2 FVKESK. CDR3: CASSSGVNTGELFF. For the CDR3, the DNA is TGTGCCAGCAGCTCGGGAGTAAACACCGGGGAGCTGTTTTTT. Using reference TRBV14 and TRBJ2-2 for the parts outside the CDR3, the full variable domain is EAGVTQFPSHSVIEKGQTVTLRCDPISGHDNLYWYRRVMGKEIKFLLHFVKESKQDESGMPNNRFLAERTGGTYSTLKVQPAELEDSGVYFCASSSGVNTGELFFGEGSRLTVL.

The gene calls are TRBV12-3 or TRBV12-4 and TRBJ2-5, with D possibly matching TRBD2 (6 bases). The V end was cut by 8 bases, the J end by 9 bases, with 16 bases between. This CDR3 is built from 12 residues. The CDR3 bases are TGTGCCAGCGGGGATGTCCCGGGGGCCCAGTACTTC. Translating gives CASGDVPGAQYF.

The rearrangement links TRBV20-1 to TRBJ2-1; D possibly corresponds to TRBD2 (6 bases). The germline V gene has CDR1 DFQATT and CDR2 SNEGSKA (reference sequence). The V end lost 3 bases, the J end lost 12 bases, and 18 bases lay between the germline ends. The CDR3 is 13 amino acids. CDR3 residues: CSASQTVEGGQFF. The CDR3 DNA reads TGCAGTGCTAGTCAGACAGTGGAGGGCGGGCAGTTCTTC.

The J gene is TRBJ2-7, the V gene TRBV7-2; TRBD2 agrees at 7 bases. This CDR3 comprises 14 residues. The germline gives CDR1 SGHTA, CDR2 FQGNSA. V shed 5 bases, J shed 6 bases, and the junction held 10 bases outside the gene matches. The CDR3: CASSTRPAGAEQYF. CDR3 nucleotides: TGTGCCAGCAGCACCCGCCCGGCGGGAGCCGAGCAGTACTTC.

This clone was picked up a small number of times. The rearrangement uses TRBV28 and TRBJ1-1; D possibly corresponds to TRBD1 (6 bases). This CDR3 region has 15 residues. The germline CDR1 and CDR2 sequences are MDHEN and SYDVKM. The V and J ends lost 2 bases and 1 base respectively, with 11 bases between them. As DNA, the CDR3 is TGTGCCAGCAGTTTAGTGCAGGGGAAGAACACTGAAGCTTTCTTT. This sequence encodes CASSLVQGKNTEAFF.

The chain combines TRBV27 with TRBJ2-6, with D perhaps TRBD2 (6 bases). CDR3 length equals 16 residues. Germline values: CDR1 MNHEY, CDR2 SMNVEV (reference sequence). V was cut by 4 bases and J by 7 bases, with 17 bases left in between. The chain's CDR3 is CASSSRDSLRANVLTF. The CDR3 DNA is TGTGCCAGCAGTTCCCGGGACTCCCTGCGAGCCAACGTCCTGACTTTC.

On this clone: Its ends do not fully match the called genes, so a read error is possible. The chain is built from TRBV11-2 and TRBJ1-2, with 8 positions matching TRBD1. Per the germline V gene, CDR1 is SGHAT and CDR2 is FQNNGV. The CDR3 extends over 15 amino acids. The CDR3 coding sequence is TGTGCCAGCAGCCTAGACAGGGGATTAGGTGATGGCTACACCTTC. It encodes CASSLDRGLGDGYTF.

This clone was counted between two and nine times. CDR3 amino acids: CASSVGQGEGELFF. CDR3 bases: TGTGCCAGCAGCGTAGGACAGGGGGAAGGGGAGCTGTTTTTT. The gene calls are TRBV9 and TRBJ2-2; 9 bases agree with TRBD1. V dropped 0 bases and J dropped 8; count of bases not matched to a gene: 2. Germline V gene data show CDR1 as SGDLS and CDR2 as YYNGEE. The CDR3 sequence is 14 residues long. The variable domain in full, with the rest retrieved from reference TRBV9 and TRBJ2-2, is DSGVTQTPKHLITATGQRVTLRCSPRSGDLSVYWYQQSLDQGLQFLIQYYNGEERAKGNILERFSAQQFPDLHSELNLSSLELGDSALYFCASSVGQGEGELFFGEGSRLTVL.

The rearrangement links TRBV6-5 to TRBJ2-1; 8 bases are a match to TRBD2. Germline V gene data show CDR1 as MNHEY and CDR2 as SVGAGI. CDR3 length equals 15 residues. Losses at the gene ends were 6 bases for V and 4 bases for J; bases not matched to a gene: 8. For the CDR3, the DNA is TGTGCCAGCAGCACTAGCGGCTCTGCTTACAATGAGCAGTTCTTC. Translating it yields CASSTSGSAYNEQFF.

The chain recombines TRBV2 with TRBJ1-1; possibly TRBD1 for D (5 bases). This CDR3 is built from 14 residues. V was pared by 1 base and J by 4 bases, with 10 bases between. Germline V gene sequence: CDR1 SNHLY, CDR2 FYNNEI. DNA of the CDR3: TGTGCCAGCAGTGAAGGGGGTAGGGGCACTGAAGCTTTCTTT. This codes for CASSEGGRGTEAFF. Drawing the rest from reference TRBV2 and TRBJ1-1, the complete variable domain is EPEVTQTPSHQVTQMGQEVILRCVPISNHLYFYWYRQILGQKVEFLVSFYNNEISEKSEIFDDQFSVERPDGSNFTLKIRSTKLEDSAMYFCASSEGGRGTEAFFGQGTRLTVV.